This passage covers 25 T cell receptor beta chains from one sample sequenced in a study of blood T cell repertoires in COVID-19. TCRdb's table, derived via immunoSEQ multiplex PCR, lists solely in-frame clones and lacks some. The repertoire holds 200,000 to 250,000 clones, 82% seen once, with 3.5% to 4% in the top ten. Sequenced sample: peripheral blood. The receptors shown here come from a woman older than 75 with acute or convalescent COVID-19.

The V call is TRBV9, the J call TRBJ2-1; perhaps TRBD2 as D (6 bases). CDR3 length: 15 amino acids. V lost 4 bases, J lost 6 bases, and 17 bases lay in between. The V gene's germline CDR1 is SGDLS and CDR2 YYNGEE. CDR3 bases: TGTGCCAGCAGCTCAACCGGGACTCCTCCCAATGAGCAGTTCTTC. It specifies CASSSTGTPPNEQFF.

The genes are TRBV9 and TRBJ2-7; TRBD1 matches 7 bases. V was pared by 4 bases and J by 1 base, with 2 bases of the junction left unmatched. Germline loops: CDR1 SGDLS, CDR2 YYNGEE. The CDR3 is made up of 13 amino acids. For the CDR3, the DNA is TGTGCCAGCAGCCCGGGACAGTCCTACGAGCAGTACTTC. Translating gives CASSPGQSYEQYF.

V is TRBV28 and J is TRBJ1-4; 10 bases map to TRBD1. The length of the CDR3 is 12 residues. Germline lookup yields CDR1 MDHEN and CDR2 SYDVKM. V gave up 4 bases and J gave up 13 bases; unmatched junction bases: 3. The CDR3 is CASSSGTGVLFF. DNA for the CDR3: TGTGCCAGCAGTTCCGGGACAGGGGTACTGTTTTTT.

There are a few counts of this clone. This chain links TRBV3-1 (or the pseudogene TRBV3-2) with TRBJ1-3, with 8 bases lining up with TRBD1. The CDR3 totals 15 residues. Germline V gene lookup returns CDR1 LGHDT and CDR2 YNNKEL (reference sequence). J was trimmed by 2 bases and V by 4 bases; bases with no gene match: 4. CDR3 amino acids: CASSPKTGAGNTIYF. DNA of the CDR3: TGTGCCAGCAGCCCCAAGACAGGGGCTGGAAACACCATATATTTT.

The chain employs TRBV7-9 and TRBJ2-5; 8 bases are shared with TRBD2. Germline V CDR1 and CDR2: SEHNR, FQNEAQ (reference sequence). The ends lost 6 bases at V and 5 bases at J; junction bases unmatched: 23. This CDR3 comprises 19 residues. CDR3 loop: CASSLKGTRSFPVTETQYF. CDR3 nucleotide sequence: TGTGCCAGCAGTCTTAAAGGGACTAGGAGTTTTCCAGTTACGGAGACCCAGTACTTC.

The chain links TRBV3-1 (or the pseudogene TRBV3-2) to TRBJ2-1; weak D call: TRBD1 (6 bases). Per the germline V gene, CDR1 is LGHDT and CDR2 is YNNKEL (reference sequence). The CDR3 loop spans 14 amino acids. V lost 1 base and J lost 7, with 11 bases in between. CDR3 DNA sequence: TGTGCCAGCAGCCAAGTTAGGGGGAAGAATGAGCAGTTCTTC. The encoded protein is CASSQVRGKNEQFF.

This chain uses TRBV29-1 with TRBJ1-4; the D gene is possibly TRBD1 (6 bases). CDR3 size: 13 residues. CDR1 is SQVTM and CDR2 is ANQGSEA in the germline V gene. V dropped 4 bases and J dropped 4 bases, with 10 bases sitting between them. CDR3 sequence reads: CSVAGRGNEKLFF. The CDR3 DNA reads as TGCAGCGTTGCAGGCAGGGGTAATGAAAAACTGTTTTTT.

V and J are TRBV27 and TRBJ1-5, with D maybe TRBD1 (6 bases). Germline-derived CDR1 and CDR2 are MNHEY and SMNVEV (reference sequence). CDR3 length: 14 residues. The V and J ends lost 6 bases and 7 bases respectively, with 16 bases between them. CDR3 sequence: CASRPHRDGQPQHF. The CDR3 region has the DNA TGTGCCAGCAGACCTCACAGGGATGGCCAGCCCCAGCATTTT.

CDR3 region: CATSDPGQLYNEQFF. Written as DNA, the CDR3 is TGTGCCACCAGTGACCCGGGACAGCTTTACAATGAGCAGTTCTTC. V gene TRBV24-1 combines with J gene TRBJ2-1; 7 positions match TRBD1. Germline values: CDR1 KGHDR, CDR2 SFDVKD. V shed 4 bases, J shed 4 bases, and the junction held 6 bases outside the gene matches. CDR3 length: 15 residues.

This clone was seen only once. The CDR3 here is CATSREAALNTEAFF. CDR3 nucleotides: TGTGCCACCAGCAGAGAGGCGGCGTTGAACACTGAAGCTTTCTTT. V gene TRBV15 combines with J gene TRBJ1-1; no firm D call. V dropped 0 bases and J dropped 0 bases, with 8 bases sitting between them. The CDR3 covers 15 residues. The germline V gene encodes CDR1 LNHNV and CDR2 YYDKDF (reference sequence).

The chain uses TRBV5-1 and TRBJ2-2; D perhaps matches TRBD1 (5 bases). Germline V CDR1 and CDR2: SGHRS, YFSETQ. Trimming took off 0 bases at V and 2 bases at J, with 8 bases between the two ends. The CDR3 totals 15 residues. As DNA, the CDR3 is TGCGCCAGCAGCTTGGGACAGCCTAACACCGGGGAGCTGTTTTTT. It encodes CASSLGQPNTGELFF. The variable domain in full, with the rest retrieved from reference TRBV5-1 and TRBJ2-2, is KAGVTQTPRYLIKTRGQQVTLSCSPISGHRSVSWYQQTPGQGLQFLFEYFSETQRNKGNFPGRFSGRQFSNSRSEMNVSTLELGDSALYLCASSLGQPNTGELFFGEGSRLTVL.

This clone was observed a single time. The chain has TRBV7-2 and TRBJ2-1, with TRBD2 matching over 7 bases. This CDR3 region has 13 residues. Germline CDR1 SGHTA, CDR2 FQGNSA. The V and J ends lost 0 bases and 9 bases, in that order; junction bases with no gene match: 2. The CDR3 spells CASSLALAVEQFF. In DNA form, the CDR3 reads TGTGCCAGCAGCTTAGCCCTAGCGGTTGAGCAGTTCTTC.

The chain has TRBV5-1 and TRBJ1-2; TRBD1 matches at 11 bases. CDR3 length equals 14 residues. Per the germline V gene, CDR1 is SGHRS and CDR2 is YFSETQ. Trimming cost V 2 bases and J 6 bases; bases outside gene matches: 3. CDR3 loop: CASSLPGQGDGYTF. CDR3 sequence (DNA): TGCGCCAGCAGCTTACCGGGACAGGGGGATGGCTACACCTTC.

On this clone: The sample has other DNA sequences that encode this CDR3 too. CDR3 loop: CASSPSSYEQYF. The CDR3 nucleotides read TGTGCCAGCAGCCCCAGCTCCTACGAGCAGTACTTC. The rearrangement uses TRBV7-2 and TRBJ2-7; D remains unclear. The germline V gene encodes CDR1 SGHTA and CDR2 FQGNSA. V was clipped by 5 bases and J by 0 bases, with 5 bases between them. The CDR3 is 12 amino acids. The entire variable domain, with the rest obtained from reference TRBV7-2 and TRBJ2-7, is as follows: GAGVSQSPSNKVTEKGKDVELRCDPISGHTALYWYRQSLGQGLEFLIYFQGNSAPDKSGLPSDRFSAERTGGSVSTLTIQRTQQEDSAVYLCASSPSSYEQYFGPGTRLTVT.

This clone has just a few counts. The CDR3 here is CASSLGAGTGSAYEQYF. In nucleotides, the CDR3 is TGTGCCAGCAGCTTAGGAGCCGGGACAGGGAGTGCCTACGAGCAGTACTTC. The chain carries TRBV11-3 and TRBJ2-7, with 9 bases that match TRBD1. With 1 base clipped from V and 2 bases from J, the junction kept 9 bases outside the gene matches. The V gene's germline CDR1 is SGHNT and CDR2 YENEEA. The CDR3 is made up of 17 amino acids.

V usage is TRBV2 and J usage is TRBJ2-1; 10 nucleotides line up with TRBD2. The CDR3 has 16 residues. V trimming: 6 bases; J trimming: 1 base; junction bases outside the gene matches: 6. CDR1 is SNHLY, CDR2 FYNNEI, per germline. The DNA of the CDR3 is TGTGCCAGCAGCGCGAAAGCGGGGGGGTCCTACAATGAGCAGTTCTTC. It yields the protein CASSAKAGGSYNEQFF.

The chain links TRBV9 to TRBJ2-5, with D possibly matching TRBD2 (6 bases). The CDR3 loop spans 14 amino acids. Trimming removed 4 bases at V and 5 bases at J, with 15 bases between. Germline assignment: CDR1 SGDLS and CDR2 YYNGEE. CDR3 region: CASSPRWAGETQYF. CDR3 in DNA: TGTGCCAGCAGCCCTCGGTGGGCGGGGGAGACCCAGTACTTC.

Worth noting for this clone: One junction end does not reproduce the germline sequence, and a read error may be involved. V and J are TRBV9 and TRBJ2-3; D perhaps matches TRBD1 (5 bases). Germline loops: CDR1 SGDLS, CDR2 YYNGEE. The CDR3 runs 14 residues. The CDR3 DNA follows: TGTACCAGCAGCGTAAAGGGGCCTACGGATACGCAGTATTTT. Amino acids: CTSSVKGPTDTQYF. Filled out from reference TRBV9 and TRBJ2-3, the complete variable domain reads DSGVTQTPKHLITATGQRVTLRCSPRSGDLSVYWYQQSLDQGLQFLIQYYNGEERAKGNILERFSAQQFPDLHSELNLSSLELGDSALYFCTSSVKGPTDTQYFGPGTRLTVL.

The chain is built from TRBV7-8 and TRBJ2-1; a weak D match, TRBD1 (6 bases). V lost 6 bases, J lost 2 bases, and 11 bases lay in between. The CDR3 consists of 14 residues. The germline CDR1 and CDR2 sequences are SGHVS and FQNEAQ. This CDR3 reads CASSGTLAYNEQFF. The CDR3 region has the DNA TGTGCCAGCAGTGGGACACTCGCCTACAATGAGCAGTTCTTC. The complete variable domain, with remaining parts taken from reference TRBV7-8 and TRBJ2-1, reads GAGVSQSPRYKVAKRGQDVALRCDPISGHVSLFWYQQALGQGPEFLTYFQNEAQLDKSGLPSDRFFAERPEGSVSTLKIQRTQQEDSAVYLCASSGTLAYNEQFFGPGTRLTVL.

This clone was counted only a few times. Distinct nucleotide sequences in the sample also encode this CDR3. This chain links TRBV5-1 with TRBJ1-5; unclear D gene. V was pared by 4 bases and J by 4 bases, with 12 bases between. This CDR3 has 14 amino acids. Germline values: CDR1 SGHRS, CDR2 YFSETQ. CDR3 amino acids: CASSLDGGNQPQHF. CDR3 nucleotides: TGCGCCAGCAGCCTGGATGGAGGGAATCAGCCCCAGCATTTT.

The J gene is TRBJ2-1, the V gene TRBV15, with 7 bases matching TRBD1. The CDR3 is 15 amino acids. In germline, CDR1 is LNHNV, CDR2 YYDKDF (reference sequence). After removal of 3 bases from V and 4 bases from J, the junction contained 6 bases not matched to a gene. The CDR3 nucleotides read TGTGCCACCAGCAGTCGACAGGGAAAGTACAATGAGCAGTTCTTC. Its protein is CATSSRQGKYNEQFF.

The CDR3: CASSSQNSYEQYF. In DNA form, the CDR3 reads TGTGCCAGCAGTTCGCAGAACTCCTACGAGCAGTACTTC. The chain has TRBV27 and TRBJ2-7; D is uncertain. Trimming pared 4 bases from V and 0 bases from J, leaving 7 bases between. CDR1 is MNHEY and CDR2 is SMNVEV in the germline V gene (reference sequence). The length of the CDR3 is 13 residues.

Here the CDR3 reads CASSLTGGAVGTQYF. For the CDR3, the DNA is TGTGCCAGCAGCTTAACCGGGGGGGCCGTTGGGACCCAGTACTTC. The chain has TRBV7-2 and TRBJ2-5; TRBD2 agrees at 8 bases. CDR3 length: 15 residues. The V gene's germline CDR1 is SGHTA and CDR2 FQGNSA. The junction had 9 bases not matched to a gene; V was cut back by 2 bases and J by 7 bases.

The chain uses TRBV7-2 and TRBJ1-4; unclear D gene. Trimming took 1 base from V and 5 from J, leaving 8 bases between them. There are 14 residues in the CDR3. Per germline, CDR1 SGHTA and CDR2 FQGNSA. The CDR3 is CASSLGSRNEKLFF. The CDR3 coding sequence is TGTGCCAGCAGCTTAGGTTCCCGGAATGAAAAACTGTTTTTT.

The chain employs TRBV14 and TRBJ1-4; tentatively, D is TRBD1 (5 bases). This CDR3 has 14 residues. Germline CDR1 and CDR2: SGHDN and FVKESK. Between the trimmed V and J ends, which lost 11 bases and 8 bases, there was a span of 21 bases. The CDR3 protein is CAQEWGGLKEKLFF. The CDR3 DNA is TGTGCCCAGGAGTGGGGGGGATTAAAGGAAAAACTGTTTTTT.